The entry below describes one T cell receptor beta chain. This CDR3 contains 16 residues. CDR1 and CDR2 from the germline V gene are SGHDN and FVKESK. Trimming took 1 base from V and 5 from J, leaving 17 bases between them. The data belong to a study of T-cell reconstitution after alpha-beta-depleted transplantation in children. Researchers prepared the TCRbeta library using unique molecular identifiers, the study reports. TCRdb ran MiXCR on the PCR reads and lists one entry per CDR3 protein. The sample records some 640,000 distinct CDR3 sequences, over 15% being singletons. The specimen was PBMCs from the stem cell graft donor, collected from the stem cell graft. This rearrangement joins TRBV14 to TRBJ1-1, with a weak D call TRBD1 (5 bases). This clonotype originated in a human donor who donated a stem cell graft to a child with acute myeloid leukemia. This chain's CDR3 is CASSQAGGGLETEAFF. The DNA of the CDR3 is TGTGCCAGCAGCCAAGCTGGGGGGGGACTCGAAACTGAAGCTTTCTTT.